This T cell receptor (beta chain) was recorded in a study of blood T cell repertoires in COVID-19. Sequenced by immunoSEQ multiplex PCR; TCRdb stores in-frame clones only, minus some. The repertoire includes 330,000 or so clones, roughly 90% of them detected once, and 18% sits in the top ten. This TCR came from a woman aged 30 to 39 who had recovered from COVID-19. The sequencing input was PBMCs or T cells enriched from blood (not recorded which).

Here the CDR3 DNA reads TGTGCCAGTAGTAGGGACACCAACACTGAAGCTTTCTTT. This sequence encodes CASSRDTNTEAFF. This chain joins TRBV19 and TRBJ1-1, with D tentatively TRBD1 (6 bases). CDR3 size: 13 residues. Trimming stripped 4 bases from V and 2 bases from J, with 8 bases between. The germline gives CDR1 LNHDA, CDR2 SQIVND (reference sequence).